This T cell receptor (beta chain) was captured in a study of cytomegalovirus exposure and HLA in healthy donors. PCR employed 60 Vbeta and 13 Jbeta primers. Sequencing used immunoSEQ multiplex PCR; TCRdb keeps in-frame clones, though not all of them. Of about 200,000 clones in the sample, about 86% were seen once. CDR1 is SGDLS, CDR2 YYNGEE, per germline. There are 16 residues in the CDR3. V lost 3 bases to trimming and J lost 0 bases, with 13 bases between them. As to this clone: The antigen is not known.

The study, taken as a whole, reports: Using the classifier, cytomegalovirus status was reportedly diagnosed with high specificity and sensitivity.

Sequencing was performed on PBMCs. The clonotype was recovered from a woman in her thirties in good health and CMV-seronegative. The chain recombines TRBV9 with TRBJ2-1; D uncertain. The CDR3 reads CASSATSLSSYNEQFF. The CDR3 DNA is TGTGCCAGCAGCGCCACTTCACTGAGCTCCTACAATGAGCAGTTCTTC. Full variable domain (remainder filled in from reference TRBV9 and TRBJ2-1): DSGVTQTPKHLITATGQRVTLRCSPRSGDLSVYWYQQSLDQGLQFLIQYYNGEERAKGNILERFSAQQFPDLHSELNLSSLELGDSALYFCASSATSLSSYNEQFFGPGTRLTVL.